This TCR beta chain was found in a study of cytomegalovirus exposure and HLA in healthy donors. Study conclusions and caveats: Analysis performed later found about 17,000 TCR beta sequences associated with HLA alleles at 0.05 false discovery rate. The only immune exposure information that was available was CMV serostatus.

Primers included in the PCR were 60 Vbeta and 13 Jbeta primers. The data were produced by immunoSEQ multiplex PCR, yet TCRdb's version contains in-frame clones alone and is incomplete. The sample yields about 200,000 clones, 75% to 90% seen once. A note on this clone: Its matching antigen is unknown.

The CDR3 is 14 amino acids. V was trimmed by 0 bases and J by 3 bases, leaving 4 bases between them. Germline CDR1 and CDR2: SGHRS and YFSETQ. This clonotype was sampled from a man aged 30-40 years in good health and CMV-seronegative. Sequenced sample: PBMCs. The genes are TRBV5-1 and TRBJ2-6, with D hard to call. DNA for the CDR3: TGCGCCAGCAGCTTGGAACTTGGGGCCAACGTCCTGACTTTC. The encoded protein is CASSLELGANVLTF.